The T cell receptor beta chain described here comes from a study of blood T cell repertoires in COVID-19. Germline V gene lookup returns CDR1 SGHTS and CDR2 YDEGEE. Trimming removed 2 bases from V and 0 bases from J, with 9 bases in between. This CDR3 comprises 15 residues. The repertoire was sequenced with immunoSEQ multiplex PCR; TCRdb's copy has only in-frame clones and lacks some. Of approximately 270,000 clones in the sample, roughly 86% were seen once. Sequencing was carried out using peripheral blood. The TCR was taken from a man aged 35 to 55 with active or convalescent COVID-19. The gene calls are TRBV5-8 and TRBJ1-3, with D maybe TRBD1 (5 bases). CDR3 nucleotide sequence: TGTGCCAGCAGCTTAGGGGCTAGCTCTGGAAACACCATATATTTT. Translation gives CASSLGASSGNTIYF.